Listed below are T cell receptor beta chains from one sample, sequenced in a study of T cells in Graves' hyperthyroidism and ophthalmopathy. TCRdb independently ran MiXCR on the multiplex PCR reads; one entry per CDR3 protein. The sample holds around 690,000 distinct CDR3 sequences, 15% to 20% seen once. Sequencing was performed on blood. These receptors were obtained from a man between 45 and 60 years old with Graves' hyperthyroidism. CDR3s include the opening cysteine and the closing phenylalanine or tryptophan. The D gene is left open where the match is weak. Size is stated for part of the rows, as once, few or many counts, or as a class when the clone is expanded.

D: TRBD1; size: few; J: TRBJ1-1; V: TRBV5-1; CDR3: CASSPNVLDRGSEAFF; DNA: TGCGCCAGCAGCCCGAATGTACTGGACAGGGGATCTGAAGCTTTCTTT
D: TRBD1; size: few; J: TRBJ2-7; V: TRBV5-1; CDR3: CASSLNGQGQYYEQYF; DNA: TGCGCCAGCAGCTTAAACGGACAGGGGCAGTACTACGAGCAGTACTTC
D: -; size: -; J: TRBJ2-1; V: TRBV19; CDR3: CASSSPGGKGYNEQFF; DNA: TGTGCCAGTAGTTCGCCAGGCGGGAAGGGCTACAATGAGCAGTTCTTC
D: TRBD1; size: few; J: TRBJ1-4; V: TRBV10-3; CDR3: CATGRTGAVNEKLFF; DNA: TGTGCCACCGGCCGAACAGGGGCCGTGAATGAAAAACTGTTTTTT
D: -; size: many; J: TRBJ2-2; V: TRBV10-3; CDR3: CAIRQVGTGELFF; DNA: TGTGCCATCAGACAGGTGGGCACCGGGGAGCTGTTTTTT
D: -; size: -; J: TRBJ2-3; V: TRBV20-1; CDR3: CSAMEAYTDTQYF; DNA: TGCAGTGCTATGGAAGCATACACAGATACGCAGTATTTT
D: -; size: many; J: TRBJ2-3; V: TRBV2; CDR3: CASSDQGLTITDTQYF; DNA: TGTGCCAGCAGTGACCAAGGCTTGACTATCACAGATACGCAGTATTTT
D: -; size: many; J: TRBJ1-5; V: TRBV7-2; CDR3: CASSLSLSHNQPQHF; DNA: TGTGCCAGCAGCTTATCGCTGTCTCACAATCAGCCCCAGCATTTT
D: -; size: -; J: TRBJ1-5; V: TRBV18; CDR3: CASHTEGNGNQPQHF; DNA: TGTGCCAGCCATACAGAGGGAAACGGCAATCAGCCCCAGCATTTT
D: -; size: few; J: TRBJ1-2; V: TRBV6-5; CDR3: CASSSSGAPGYTF; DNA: TGTGCCAGCAGTTCCTCGGGAGCCCCTGGCTACACCTTC
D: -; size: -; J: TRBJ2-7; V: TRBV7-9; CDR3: CASSFSVGGLLEQYF; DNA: TGTGCCAGCAGCTTTAGTGTTGGAGGGCTTTTGGAGCAGTACTTC
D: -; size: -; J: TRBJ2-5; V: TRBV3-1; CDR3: CASSQGRSGPQETQYF; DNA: TGTGCCAGCAGCCAAGGCAGGAGCGGGCCCCAAGAGACCCAGTACTTC
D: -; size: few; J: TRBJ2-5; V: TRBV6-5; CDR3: CASSYFAGGETQYF; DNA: TGTGCCAGCAGTTACTTCGCAGGCGGGGAGACCCAGTACTTC